This T cell receptor beta chain was identified during a study of blood T cell repertoires in COVID-19. J was trimmed by 2 bases and V by 1 base; bases with no gene match: 7. The germline V gene encodes CDR1 SQVTM and CDR2 ANQGSEA. This CDR3 is 16 amino acids long. In the original analysis: Estimation of nucleated cell counts relied on the amplification of reference gene primers. Clones were read by immunoSEQ multiplex PCR, and TCRdb kept only the in-frame ones, dropping some. That table furnishes V, J and clone size, whereas the DNA furnished D and trimming. The sample lists more than 110,000 clones; around 80% were seen once.

This receptor was identified in a woman in her fifties or sixties who had recovered from COVID-19. The chain links TRBV29-1 to TRBJ2-2; 7 bases agree with TRBD2. The sequencing input was PBMCs or T cells enriched from blood (not recorded which). CDR3 DNA: TGCAGCGTTGAAGTTTTAGCGGGCCTTAACACCGGGGAGCTGTTTTTT. Translated, it gives CSVEVLAGLNTGELFF.